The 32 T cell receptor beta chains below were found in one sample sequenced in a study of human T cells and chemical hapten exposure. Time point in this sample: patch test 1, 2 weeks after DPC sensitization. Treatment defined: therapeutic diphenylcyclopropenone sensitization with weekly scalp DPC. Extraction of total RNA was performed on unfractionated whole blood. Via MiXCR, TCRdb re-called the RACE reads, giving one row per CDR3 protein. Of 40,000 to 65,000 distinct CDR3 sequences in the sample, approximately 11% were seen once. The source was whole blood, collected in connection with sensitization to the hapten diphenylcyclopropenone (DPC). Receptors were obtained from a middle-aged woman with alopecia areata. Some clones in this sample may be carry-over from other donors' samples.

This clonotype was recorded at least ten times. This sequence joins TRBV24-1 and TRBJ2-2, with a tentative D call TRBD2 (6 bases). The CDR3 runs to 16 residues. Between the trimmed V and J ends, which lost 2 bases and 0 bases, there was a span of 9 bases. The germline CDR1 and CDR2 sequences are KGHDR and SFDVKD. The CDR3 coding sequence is TGTGCCACCAGTGATTATAGCGGTTCGAACACCGGGGAGCTGTTTTTT. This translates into CATSDYSGSNTGELFF.

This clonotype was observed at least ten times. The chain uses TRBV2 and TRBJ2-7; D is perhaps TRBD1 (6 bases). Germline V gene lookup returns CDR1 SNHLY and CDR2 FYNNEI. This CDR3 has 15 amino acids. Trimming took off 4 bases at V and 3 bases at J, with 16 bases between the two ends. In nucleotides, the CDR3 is TGTGCCAGCAGTGCCGCCCCCGGACAGCACTACGAGCAGTACTTC. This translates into CASSAAPGQHYEQYF.

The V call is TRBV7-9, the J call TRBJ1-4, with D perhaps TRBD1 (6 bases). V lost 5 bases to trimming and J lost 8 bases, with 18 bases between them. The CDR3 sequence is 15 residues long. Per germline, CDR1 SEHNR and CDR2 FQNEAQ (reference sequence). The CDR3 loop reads CASSTGTTEREKLFF. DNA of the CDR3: TGTGCCAGCAGCACCGGGACAACCGAGAGGGAAAAACTGTTTTTT. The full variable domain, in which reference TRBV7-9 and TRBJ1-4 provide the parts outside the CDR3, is DTGVSQNPRHKITKRGQNVTFRCDPISEHNRLYWYRQTLGQGPEFLTYFQNEAQLEKSRLLSDRFSAERPKGSFSTLEIQRTEQGDSAMYLCASSTGTTEREKLFFGSGTQLSVL.

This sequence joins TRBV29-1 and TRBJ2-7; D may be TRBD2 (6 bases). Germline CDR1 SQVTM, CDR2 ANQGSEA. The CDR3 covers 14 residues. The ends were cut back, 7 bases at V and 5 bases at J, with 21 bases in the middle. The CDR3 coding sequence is TGCAGCGCAACCCGGGACTCTCCACCCCACGAGCAGTACTTC. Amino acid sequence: CSATRDSPPHEQYF.

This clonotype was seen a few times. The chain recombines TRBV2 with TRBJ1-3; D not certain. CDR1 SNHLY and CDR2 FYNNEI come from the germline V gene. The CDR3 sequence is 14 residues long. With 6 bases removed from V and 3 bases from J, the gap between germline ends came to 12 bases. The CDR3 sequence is CASSQEGFGNTIYF. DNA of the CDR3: TGTGCCAGCAGCCAGGAGGGTTTTGGAAACACCATATATTTT.

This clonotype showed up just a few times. CDR3 in amino acids: CSVESPGHTEAFF. DNA of the CDR3: TGCAGCGTTGAATCCCCAGGGCACACTGAAGCTTTCTTT. The chain is built from TRBV29-1 and TRBJ1-1; possible D gene TRBD1, 5 bases. V shed 2 bases and J shed 3 bases, with 10 bases lying between them. Germline CDR1 and CDR2: SQVTM and ANQGSEA. This CDR3 is 13 amino acids long.

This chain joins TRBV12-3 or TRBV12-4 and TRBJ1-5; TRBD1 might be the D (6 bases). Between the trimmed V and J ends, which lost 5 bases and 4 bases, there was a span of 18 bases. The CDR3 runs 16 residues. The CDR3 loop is CASSPRGAPPNQPQHF. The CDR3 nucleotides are TGTGCCAGCAGTCCTCGGGGGGCCCCTCCAAATCAGCCCCAGCATTTT.

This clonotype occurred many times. The CDR3 region has the DNA TGTGCCAGCAGCTACGGACTAGCGGGAGGGGCGGGCAATGAGCAGTTCTTC. Translation gives CASSYGLAGGAGNEQFF. The chain has TRBV11-1 and TRBJ2-1, with 15 bases that match TRBD2. V trimming: 4 bases; J trimming: 6 bases; junction bases outside the gene matches: 7. The CDR3 is made up of 17 amino acids. The germline V gene has CDR1 SGHAT and CDR2 FQDESV (reference sequence).

This CDR3 is CASSTQSTNEKLFF. The CDR3 nucleotides are TGTGCCAGCAGCACACAATCAACTAATGAAAAACTGTTTTTT. The chain is built from TRBV7-9 and TRBJ1-4; D gene ambiguous. The CDR3 consists of 14 residues. Germline CDR1 reads SEHNR; CDR2 reads FQNEAQ (reference sequence). V was shortened by 5 bases and J by 0 bases, with 7 bases between the two germline ends. Full variable domain (outside the CDR3, taken from reference TRBV7-9 and TRBJ1-4): DTGVSQNPRHKITKRGQNVTFRCDPISEHNRLYWYRQTLGQGPEFLTYFQNEAQLEKSRLLSDRFSAERPKGSFSTLEIQRTEQGDSAMYLCASSTQSTNEKLFFGSGTQLSVL.

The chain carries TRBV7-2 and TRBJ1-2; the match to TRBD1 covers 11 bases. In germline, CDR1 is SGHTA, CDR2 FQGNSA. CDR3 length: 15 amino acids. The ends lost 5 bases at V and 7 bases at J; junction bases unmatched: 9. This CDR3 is CASSRLGQGAVGYTF. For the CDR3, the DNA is TGTGCCAGCAGCCGCCTCGGACAGGGGGCTGTTGGCTACACCTTC.

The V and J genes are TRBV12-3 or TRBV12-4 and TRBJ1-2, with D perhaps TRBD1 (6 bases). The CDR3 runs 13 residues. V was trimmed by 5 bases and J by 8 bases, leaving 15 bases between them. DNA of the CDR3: TGTGCCAGCAGTCAAGAACAGGGCTTAGGCTACACCTTC. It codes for CASSQEQGLGYTF.

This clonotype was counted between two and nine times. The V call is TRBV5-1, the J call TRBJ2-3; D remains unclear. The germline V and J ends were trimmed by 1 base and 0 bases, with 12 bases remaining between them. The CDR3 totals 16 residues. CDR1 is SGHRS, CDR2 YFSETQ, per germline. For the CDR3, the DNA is TGCGCCAGCAGCTTGATGGGCGGTTCTAGCACAGATACGCAGTATTTT. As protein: CASSLMGGSSTDTQYF. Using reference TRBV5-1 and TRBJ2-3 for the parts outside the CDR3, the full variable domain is KAGVTQTPRYLIKTRGQQVTLSCSPISGHRSVSWYQQTPGQGLQFLFEYFSETQRNKGNFPGRFSGRQFSNSRSEMNVSTLELGDSALYLCASSLMGGSSTDTQYFGPGTRLTVL.

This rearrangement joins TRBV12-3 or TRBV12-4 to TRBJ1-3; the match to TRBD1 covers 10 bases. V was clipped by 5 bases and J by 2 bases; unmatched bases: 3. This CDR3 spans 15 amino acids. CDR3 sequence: CASSPGQGAGNTIYF. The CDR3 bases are TGTGCCAGCAGTCCCGGACAGGGGGCTGGAAACACCATATATTTT.

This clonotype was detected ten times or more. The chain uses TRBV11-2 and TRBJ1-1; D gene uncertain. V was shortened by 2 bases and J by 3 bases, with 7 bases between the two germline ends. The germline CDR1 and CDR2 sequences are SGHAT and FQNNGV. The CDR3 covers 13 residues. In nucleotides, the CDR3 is TGTGCCAGCAGCTTACTCAGAGACACTGAAGCTTTCTTT. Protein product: CASSLLRDTEAFF.

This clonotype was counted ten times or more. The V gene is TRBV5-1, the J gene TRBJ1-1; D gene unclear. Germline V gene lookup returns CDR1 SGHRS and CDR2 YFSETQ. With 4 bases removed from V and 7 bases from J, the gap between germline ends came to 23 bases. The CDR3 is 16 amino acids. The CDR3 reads CASSRLGAGGFDEAFF. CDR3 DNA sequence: TGCGCCAGCAGCCGTCTCGGCGCGGGAGGTTTTGATGAAGCTTTCTTT.

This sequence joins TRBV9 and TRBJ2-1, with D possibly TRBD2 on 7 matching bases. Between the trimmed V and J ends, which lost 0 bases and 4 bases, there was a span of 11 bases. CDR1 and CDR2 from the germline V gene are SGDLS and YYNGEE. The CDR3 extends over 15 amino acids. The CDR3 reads CASSVAGGTYNEQFF. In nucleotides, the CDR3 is TGTGCCAGCAGCGTAGCGGGGGGCACATACAATGAGCAGTTCTTC. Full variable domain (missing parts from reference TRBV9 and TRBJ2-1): DSGVTQTPKHLITATGQRVTLRCSPRSGDLSVYWYQQSLDQGLQFLIQYYNGEERAKGNILERFSAQQFPDLHSELNLSSLELGDSALYFCASSVAGGTYNEQFFGPGTRLTVL.

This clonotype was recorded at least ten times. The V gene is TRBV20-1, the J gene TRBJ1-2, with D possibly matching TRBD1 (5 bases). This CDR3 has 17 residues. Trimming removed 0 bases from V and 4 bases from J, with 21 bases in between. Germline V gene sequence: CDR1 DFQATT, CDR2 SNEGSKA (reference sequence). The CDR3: CSARDLQWGDRSYGYTF. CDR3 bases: TGCAGTGCTAGAGATCTTCAGTGGGGGGACCGGAGCTATGGCTACACCTTC.

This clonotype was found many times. The CDR3 region is CASSFSRGAQETQYF. Here the CDR3 DNA reads TGTGCCAGCAGCTTCTCCCGCGGAGCACAAGAGACCCAGTACTTC. This chain joins TRBV11-3 and TRBJ2-5; D uncertain. Germline V lookup: CDR1 SGHNT, CDR2 YENEEA. V was cut by 3 bases and J by 2 bases, with 13 bases left in between. The CDR3 has 15 amino acids.

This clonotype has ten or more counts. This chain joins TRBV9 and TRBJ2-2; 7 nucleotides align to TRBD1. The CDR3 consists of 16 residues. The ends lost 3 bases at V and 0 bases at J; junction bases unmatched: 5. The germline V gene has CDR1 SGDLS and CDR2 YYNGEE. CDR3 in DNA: TGTGCCAGCAGCGCGTTCGACAGGGCGAACACCGGGGAGCTGTTTTTT. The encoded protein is CASSAFDRANTGELFF.

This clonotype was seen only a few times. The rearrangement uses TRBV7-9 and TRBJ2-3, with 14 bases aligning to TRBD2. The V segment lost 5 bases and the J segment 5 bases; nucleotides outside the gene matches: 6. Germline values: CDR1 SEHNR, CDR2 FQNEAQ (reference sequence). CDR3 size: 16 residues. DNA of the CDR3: TGTGCCAGCAGCCCCCGGGGGACTAGCGGGGGAGATACGCAGTATTTT. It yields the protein CASSPRGTSGGDTQYF. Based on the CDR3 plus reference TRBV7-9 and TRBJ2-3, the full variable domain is DTGVSQNPRHKITKRGQNVTFRCDPISEHNRLYWYRQTLGQGPEFLTYFQNEAQLEKSRLLSDRFSAERPKGSFSTLEIQRTEQGDSAMYLCASSPRGTSGGDTQYFGPGTRLTVL.

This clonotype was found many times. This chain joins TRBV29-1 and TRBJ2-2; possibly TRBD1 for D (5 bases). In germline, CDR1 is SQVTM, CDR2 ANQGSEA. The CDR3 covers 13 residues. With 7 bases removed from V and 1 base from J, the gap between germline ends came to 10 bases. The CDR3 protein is CSALDRNTGELFF. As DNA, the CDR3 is TGCAGCGCCCTAGACAGGAACACCGGGGAGCTGTTTTTT.

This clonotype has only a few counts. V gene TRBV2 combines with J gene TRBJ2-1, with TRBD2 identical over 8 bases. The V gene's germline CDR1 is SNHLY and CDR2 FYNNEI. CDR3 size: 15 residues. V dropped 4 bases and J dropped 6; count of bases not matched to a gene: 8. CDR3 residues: CASSVMAGGPNEQFF. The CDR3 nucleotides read TGTGCCAGCAGTGTGATGGCGGGAGGCCCCAATGAGCAGTTCTTC.

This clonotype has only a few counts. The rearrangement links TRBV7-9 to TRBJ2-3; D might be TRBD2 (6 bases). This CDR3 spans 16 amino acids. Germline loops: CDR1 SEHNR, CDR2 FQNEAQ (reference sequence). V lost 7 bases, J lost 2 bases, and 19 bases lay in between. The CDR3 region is CASTGGPGVNTDTQYF. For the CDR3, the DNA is TGTGCCAGCACCGGGGGTCCGGGGGTGAACACAGATACGCAGTATTTT.

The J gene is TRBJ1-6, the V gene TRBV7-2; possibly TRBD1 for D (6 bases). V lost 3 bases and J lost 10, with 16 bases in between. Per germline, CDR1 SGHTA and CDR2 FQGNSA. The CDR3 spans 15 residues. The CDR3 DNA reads TGTGCCAGCAGCTTGGATCCAGGGGTGGGATCACCCCTCCACTTT. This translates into CASSLDPGVGSPLHF.

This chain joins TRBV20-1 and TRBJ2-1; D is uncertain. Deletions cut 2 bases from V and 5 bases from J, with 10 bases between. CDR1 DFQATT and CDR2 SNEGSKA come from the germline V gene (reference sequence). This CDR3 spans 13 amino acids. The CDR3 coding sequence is TGCAGTGCTAGAAACCCACCAGACAATGAGCAGTTCTTC. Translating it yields CSARNPPDNEQFF.

DNA for the CDR3: TGTGCCAGCGGCGACACCCATCTTGACTCGAGCTCCTACAATGAGCAGTTCTTC. It is translated as CASGDTHLDSSSYNEQFF. The chain has TRBV21-1 and TRBJ2-1. TRBV21-1 is a documented pseudogene. The CDR3 covers 18 residues.

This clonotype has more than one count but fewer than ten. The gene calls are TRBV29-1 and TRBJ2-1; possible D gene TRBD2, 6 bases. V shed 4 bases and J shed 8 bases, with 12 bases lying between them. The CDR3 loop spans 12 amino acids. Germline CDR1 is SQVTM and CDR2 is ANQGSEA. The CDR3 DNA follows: TGCAGCGTTGTCCCGGGGGTCCATGAGCAGTTCTTC. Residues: CSVVPGVHEQFF.

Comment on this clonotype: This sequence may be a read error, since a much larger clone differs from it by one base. The CDR3, as DNA: TGTGTCAGCTCACCACCCCCGGGGGTCGATGCCCAGTACTTC. It specifies CVSSPPPGVDAQYF. This rearrangement joins TRBV18 to TRBJ2-5, with D tentatively TRBD2 (6 bases). Germline CDR1 is KGHSH and CDR2 is LQKENI. The length of the CDR3 is 14 residues.

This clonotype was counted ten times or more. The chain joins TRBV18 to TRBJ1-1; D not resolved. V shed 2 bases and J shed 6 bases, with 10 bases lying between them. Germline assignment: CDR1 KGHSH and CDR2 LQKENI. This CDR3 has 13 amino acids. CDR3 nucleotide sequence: TGTGCCAGCTCACCAAACGTCCCCTCTGAAGCTTTCTTT. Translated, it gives CASSPNVPSEAFF.

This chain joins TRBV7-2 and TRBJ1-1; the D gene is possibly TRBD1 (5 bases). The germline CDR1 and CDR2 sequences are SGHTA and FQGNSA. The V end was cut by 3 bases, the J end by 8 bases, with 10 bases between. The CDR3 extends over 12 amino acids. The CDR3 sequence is CASSLAGQEAFF. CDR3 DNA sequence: TGTGCCAGCAGCTTGGCAGGACAAGAAGCTTTCTTT.

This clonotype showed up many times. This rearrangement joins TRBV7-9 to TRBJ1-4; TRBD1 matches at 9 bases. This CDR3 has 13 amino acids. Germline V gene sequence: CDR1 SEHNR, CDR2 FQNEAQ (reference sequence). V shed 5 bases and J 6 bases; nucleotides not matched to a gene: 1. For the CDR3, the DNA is TGTGCCAGCAGCACAGGGGGCGATGAAAAACTGTTTTTT. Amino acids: CASSTGGDEKLFF.

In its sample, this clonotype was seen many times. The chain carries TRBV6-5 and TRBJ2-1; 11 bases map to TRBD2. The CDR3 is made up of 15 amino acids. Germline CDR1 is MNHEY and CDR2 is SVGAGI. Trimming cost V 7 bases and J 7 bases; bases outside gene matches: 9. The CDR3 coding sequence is TGTGCCAGCATTCTGCTAGCGGGAGGTGGTAATGAGCAGTTCTTC. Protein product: CASILLAGGGNEQFF.